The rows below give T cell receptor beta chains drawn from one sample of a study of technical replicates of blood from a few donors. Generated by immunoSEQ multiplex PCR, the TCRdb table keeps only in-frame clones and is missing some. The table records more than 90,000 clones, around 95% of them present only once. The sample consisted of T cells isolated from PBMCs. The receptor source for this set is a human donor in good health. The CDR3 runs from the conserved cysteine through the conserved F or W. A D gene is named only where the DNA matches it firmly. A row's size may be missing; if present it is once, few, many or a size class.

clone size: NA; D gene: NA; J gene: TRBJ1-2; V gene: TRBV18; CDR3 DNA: TGTGCCAGCTCACCTCCTGCAGGGGTGGGCTATGGCTACACCTTC; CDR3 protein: CASSPPAGVGYGYTF
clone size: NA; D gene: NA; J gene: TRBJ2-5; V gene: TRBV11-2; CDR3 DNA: TGTGCCAGCAGAACCCCTCGCGGTTCCCAAGAGACCCAGTACTTC; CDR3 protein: CASRTPRGSQETQYF
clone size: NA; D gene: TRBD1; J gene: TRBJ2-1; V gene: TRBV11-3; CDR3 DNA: TGTGCCAGCAGCTTGGACAGGGTTTACAATGAGCAGTTCTTC; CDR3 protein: CASSLDRVYNEQFF
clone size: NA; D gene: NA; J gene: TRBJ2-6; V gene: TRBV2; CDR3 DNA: TGTGCCAGCAGTGACCCTATCTCTGGGGCCAACGTCCTGACTTTC; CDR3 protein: CASSDPISGANVLTF
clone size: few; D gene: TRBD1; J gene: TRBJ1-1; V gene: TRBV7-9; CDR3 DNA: TGTGCCAGCAGTCGCCGGGGACAGGGGGGATCGAACACTGAAGCTTTCTTT; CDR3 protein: CASSRRGQGGSNTEAFF
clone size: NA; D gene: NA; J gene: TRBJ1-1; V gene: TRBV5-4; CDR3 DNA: TGTGCCAGCAGCTACAACAACCTACAGGGTAGAGCTTTCTTT; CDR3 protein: CASSYNNLQGRAFF
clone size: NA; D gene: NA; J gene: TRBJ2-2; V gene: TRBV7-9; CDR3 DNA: TGTGCCAGCAGCTTCTTATCAGTGAACACCGGGGAGCTGTTTTTT; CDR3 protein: CASSFLSVNTGELFF
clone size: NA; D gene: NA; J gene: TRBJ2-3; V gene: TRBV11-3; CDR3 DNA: TGTGCCAGCAGCCCTCCGGGGAGGTTGTTAGATACGCAGTATTTT; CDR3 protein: CASSPPGRLLDTQYF
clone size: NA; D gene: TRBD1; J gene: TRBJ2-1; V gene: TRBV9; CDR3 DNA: TGTGCCAGCAGCCCGCGGACAGGGAAGTCGACCCATGAGCAGTTCTTC; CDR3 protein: CASSPRTGKSTHEQFF
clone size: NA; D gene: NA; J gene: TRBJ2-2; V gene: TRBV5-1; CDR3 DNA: TGCGCCAGCAGCTCGGCCAGGGGCACCGGGGAGCTGTTTTTT; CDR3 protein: CASSSARGTGELFF
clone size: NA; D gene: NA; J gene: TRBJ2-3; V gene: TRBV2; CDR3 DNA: TGTGCCAGCAGAAGCGGGCCCAGCACAGATACGCAGTATTTT; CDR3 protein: CASRSGPSTDTQYF
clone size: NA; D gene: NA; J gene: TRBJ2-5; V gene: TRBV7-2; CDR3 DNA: TGTGCCAGCAGCTTAGCCCCTGGGGGCAGCATACCATCCCAAGAGACCCAGTACTTC; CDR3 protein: CASSLAPGGSIPSQETQYF
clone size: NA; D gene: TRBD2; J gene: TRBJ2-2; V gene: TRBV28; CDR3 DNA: TGTGCCAGCAGTTGGGGGGGGTCGAACACCGGGGAGCTGTTTTTT; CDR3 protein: CASSWGGSNTGELFF
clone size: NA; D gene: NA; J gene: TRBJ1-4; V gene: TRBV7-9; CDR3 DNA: TGTGCCGGGACCAAGAGGGCCGCGGGAGAAAAACTGTTTTTT; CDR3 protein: CAGTKRAAGEKLFF
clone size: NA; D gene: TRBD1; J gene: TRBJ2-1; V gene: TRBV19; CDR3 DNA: TGTGCCAGTAGTATGGACAGGAGCAATGAGCAGTTCTTC; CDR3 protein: CASSMDRSNEQFF
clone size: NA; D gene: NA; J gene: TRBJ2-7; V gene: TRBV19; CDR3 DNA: TGTGCCAGTAGTATAGGTGGTAGGGGACAAGCCTACGAGCAGTACTTC; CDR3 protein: CASSIGGRGQAYEQYF
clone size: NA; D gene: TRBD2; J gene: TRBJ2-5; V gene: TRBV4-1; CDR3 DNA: TGCGCCAGCAGCCAAGAACTAGCGGAAGAGACCCAGTACTTC; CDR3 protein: CASSQELAEETQYF
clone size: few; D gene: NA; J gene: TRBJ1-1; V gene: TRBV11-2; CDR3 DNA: TGTGCCAGCAGCGGTTCCGGGGGGTTGATCACTGAAGCTTTCTTT; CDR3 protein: CASSGSGGLITEAFF
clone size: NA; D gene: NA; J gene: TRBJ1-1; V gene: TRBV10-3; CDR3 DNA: TGTGCCATCAGTAAGGACAGTTCGAACACTGAAGCTTTCTTT; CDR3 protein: CAISKDSSNTEAFF
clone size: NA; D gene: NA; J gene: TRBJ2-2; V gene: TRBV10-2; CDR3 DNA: TGCGCCAGCAGGGGGATCACTAGTGCCGGGGAGCTGTTTTTT; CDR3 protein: CASRGITSAGELFF
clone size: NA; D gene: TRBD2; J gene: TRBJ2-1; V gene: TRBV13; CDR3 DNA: TGTGCCAGCAGCCCCCAAATCAGGGGGGGACTAGCGTTAAATGAGCAGTTCTTC; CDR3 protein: CASSPQIRGGLALNEQFF
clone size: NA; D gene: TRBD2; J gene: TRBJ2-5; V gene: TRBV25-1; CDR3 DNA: TGTGCCAGCAGTGTGCCGGGGGGCGGGGGGTTCCAAGAGACCCAGTACTTC; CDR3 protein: CASSVPGGGGFQETQYF
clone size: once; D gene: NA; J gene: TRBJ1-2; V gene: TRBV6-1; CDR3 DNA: TGTGCCAGCAGTGAAGGCGTCCTCGGGGGTTCCTATGGCTACACCTTC; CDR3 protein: CASSEGVLGGSYGYTF
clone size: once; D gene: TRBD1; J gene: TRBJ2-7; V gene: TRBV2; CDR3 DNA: TGTGCCAGCAGTAGGGACAGATTTCTCTACGAGCAGTACTTC; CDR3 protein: CASSRDRFLYEQYF
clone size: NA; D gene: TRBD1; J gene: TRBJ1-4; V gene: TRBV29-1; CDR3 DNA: TGCAGCGTGGGACAGGGAAATGAAAAACTGTTTTTT; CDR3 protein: CSVGQGNEKLFF
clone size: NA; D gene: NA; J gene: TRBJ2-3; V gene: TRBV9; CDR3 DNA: TGTGCCAGCAGTGAACTAGTCACAGATACGCAGTATTTT; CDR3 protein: CASSELVTDTQYF
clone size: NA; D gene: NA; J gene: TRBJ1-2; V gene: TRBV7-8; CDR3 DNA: TGTGCCAGCAGCTCGGGAGGGAGTTTGGACTATGGCTACACCTTC; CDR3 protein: CASSSGGSLDYGYTF
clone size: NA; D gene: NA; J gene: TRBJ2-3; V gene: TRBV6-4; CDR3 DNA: TGTGCCAGCAGTGTACAGCCTCTTCTGGGCCATTCTAGCACAGATACGCAGTATTTT; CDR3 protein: CASSVQPLLGHSSTDTQYF
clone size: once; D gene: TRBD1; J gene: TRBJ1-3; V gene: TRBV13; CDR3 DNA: TGTGCCAGCAGTGACAACAGGGGCCGCGGAAACACCATATATTTT; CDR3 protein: CASSDNRGRGNTIYF
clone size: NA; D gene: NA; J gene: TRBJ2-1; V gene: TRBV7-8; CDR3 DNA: TGTGCCAGCAGTTCCTGGCGGGGGCCGTACAATGAGCAGTTCTTC; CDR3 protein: CASSSWRGPYNEQFF
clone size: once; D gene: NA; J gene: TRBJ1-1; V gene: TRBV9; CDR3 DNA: TGTGCCAGCAGCGAGGGGGACGCCCACCGTTTGGTTGAAGCTTTCTTT; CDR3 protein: CASSEGDAHRLVEAFF
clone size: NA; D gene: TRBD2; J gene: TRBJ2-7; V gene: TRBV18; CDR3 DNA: TGTGCCAGCTCACCTACGGGACTAGCGAACTACGAGCAGTACTTC; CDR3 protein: CASSPTGLANYEQYF
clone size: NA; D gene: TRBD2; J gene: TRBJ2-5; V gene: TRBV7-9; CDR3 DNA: TGTGCCAGCAGCCCCCCCAGCGGGAGTGGTGAGGCCCAGTACTTC; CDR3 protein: CASSPPSGSGEAQYF
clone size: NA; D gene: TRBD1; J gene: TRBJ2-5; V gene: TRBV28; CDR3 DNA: TGTGCCAGCAGTTTGGTGGGACAGGGTCCGCAAGAGACCCAGTACTTC; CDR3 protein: CASSLVGQGPQETQYF
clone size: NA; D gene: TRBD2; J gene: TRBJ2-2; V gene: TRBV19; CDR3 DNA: TGTGCCAGTAGTATAGGTTCTAGCGGGGGGTTCGGGGAGCTGTTTTTT; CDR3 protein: CASSIGSSGGFGELFF